The clone carrying this T cell receptor beta chain has a handful of counts. Its antigen is still unknown. From germline, CDR1 is SQVTM and CDR2 ANQGSEA. The CDR3 length is 17 residues. V shed 0 bases and J 4 bases; nucleotides not matched to a gene: 11. MiXCR was run by TCRdb on the RACE reads, yielding one entry per CDR3 protein. The sample contains some 94,000 distinct CDR3 sequences, roughly an eighth of which appear only once. The data were taken from a study of human T cells and chemical hapten exposure. As for the study in general: Small pooled library volume differences chiefly drove per-sample TCR yield variation. Findings of the study overall: Once DPC sensitization occurred, TCRs above 1 in 1000 frequency showed no change.

Stated time point: patch test 1, 2 weeks after DPC sensitization. This sample's treatment: therapeutic diphenylcyclopropenone sensitization with weekly scalp DPC. Non-pregnant alopecia patients aged 18 to 70, suitable for DPC therapy. The chain links TRBV29-1 to TRBJ2-3, with 9 nucleotides matching TRBD2. The input for sequencing was whole blood, taken in connection with sensitization to the hapten diphenylcyclopropenone (DPC). The clonotype was recovered from a woman between 40 and 55 years old with alopecia areata. Some clones in this sample may be carry-over from other donors' samples. As DNA, the CDR3 is TGCAGCGTTGAAGACGGGGTCAGCGGGAGGTTAGCAGATACGCAGTATTTT. Translation: CSVEDGVSGRLADTQYF.